The 19 T cell receptor beta chains in this list originate from one sample, sequenced in a study of T cell responses to AZD1222 COVID-19 vaccine. The protocol was immunoSEQ multiplex PCR, while the TCRdb copy is restricted to in-frame clones and leaves out a portion. The table has about 160,000 clones, under 95% seen once. Material: peripheral blood, obtained 28 days after the second AZD1222 dose. The receptors derive from an adult who received the AZD1222 COVID-19 vaccine.

The chain's CDR3 is CAWSAVAGTGDPYEQYF. The CDR3 DNA follows: TGTGCCTGGAGTGCCGTAGCCGGGACAGGGGATCCCTACGAGCAGTACTTC. This chain joins TRBV30 and TRBJ2-7, with 10 bases matching TRBD1. CDR3 length: 17 residues. V was pared by 1 base and J by 2 bases, with 11 bases of the junction left unmatched. Germline loops: CDR1 GTSNPN, CDR2 SVGIG (reference sequence).

The chain couples TRBV9 to TRBJ1-1, with 10 nucleotides matching TRBD1. The CDR3 totals 15 residues. Per the germline V gene, CDR1 is SGDLS and CDR2 is YYNGEE. V was pared by 3 bases and J by 3 bases, with 5 bases of the junction left unmatched. The CDR3 protein is CASSEGQGPDTEAFF. In DNA form, the CDR3 reads TGTGCCAGCAGCGAGGGACAGGGGCCGGACACTGAAGCTTTCTTT.

This sequence joins TRBV4-1 and TRBJ2-7; 8 nucleotides align to TRBD2. The CDR3 covers 14 residues. V shed 4 bases and J 3 bases; nucleotides not matched to a gene: 5. CDR1 is MGHRA, CDR2 YSYEKL, per germline. The CDR3 region has the DNA TGCGCCAGCAGCCCCAGCGGGAGTCTCTACGAGCAGTACTTC. Its protein is CASSPSGSLYEQYF.

V is TRBV5-1 and J is TRBJ1-3, with D uncertain. This CDR3 has 16 residues. Trimming left V 5 bases short and J 0 bases short, with 15 bases between. Germline CDR1 SGHRS, CDR2 YFSETQ. CDR3 region: CASSRTELSSGNTIYF. Here the CDR3 DNA reads TGCGCCAGCAGTCGGACGGAGTTGAGCTCTGGAAACACCATATATTTT.

This clone turned up a few times. The chain uses TRBV7-2 and TRBJ2-1; D gene uncertain. Germline-derived CDR1 and CDR2 are SGHTA and FQGNSA. The CDR3 has 13 amino acids. The V gene lost 4 bases and the J gene lost 7 bases, with 11 bases spanning the gap. The CDR3 reads CASSSNPSNEQFF. CDR3 nucleotide sequence: TGTGCCAGCAGCTCCAACCCTAGTAATGAGCAGTTCTTC. Filled out from reference TRBV7-2 and TRBJ2-1, the complete variable domain reads GAGVSQSPSNKVTEKGKDVELRCDPISGHTALYWYRQSLGQGLEFLIYFQGNSAPDKSGLPSDRFSAERTGGSVSTLTIQRTQQEDSAVYLCASSSNPSNEQFFGPGTRLTVL.

This clone is a singleton in its sample. This chain joins TRBV18 and TRBJ2-1, with 9 nucleotides matching TRBD2. CDR1 is KGHSH and CDR2 is LQKENI in the germline V gene. With 4 bases clipped from V and 9 bases from J, the junction kept 13 bases outside the gene matches. The CDR3 contains 16 residues. This CDR3 is CASSRVRAGGEGEQFF. CDR3 in DNA: TGTGCCAGCTCACGGGTTCGAGCGGGAGGCGAGGGTGAGCAGTTCTTC.

The rearrangement links TRBV6-5 to TRBJ2-3; maybe TRBD2 (5 bases). The V gene lost 11 bases and the J gene lost 2 bases, with 11 bases spanning the gap. Germline CDR1 is MNHEY and CDR2 is SVGAGI. The CDR3 contains 12 residues. CDR3 nucleotide sequence: TGTGCCGCAAGCGGTAACACAGATACGCAGTATTTT. It translates to CAASGNTDTQYF.

The rearrangement uses TRBV11-3 and TRBJ2-3; TRBD1 agrees at 8 bases. Germline CDR1 reads SGHNT; CDR2 reads YENEEA. CDR3 size: 16 residues. V lost 4 bases, J lost 2 bases, and 8 bases stayed unmatched. In nucleotides, the CDR3 is TGTGCCAGCAGCTCGGGACAGGTGCCCTCCACAGATACGCAGTATTTT. Residues: CASSSGQVPSTDTQYF.

V usage is TRBV28 and J usage is TRBJ1-1, with TRBD1 matching 9 bases. Germline V lookup: CDR1 MDHEN, CDR2 SYDVKM. This CDR3 has 12 residues. The ends lost 6 bases at V and 9 bases at J; junction bases unmatched: 5. CDR3 DNA: TGTGCCAGCAGCCGGGGGACAGGGAAAGCTTTCTTT. It is translated as CASSRGTGKAFF.

The J gene is TRBJ2-5, the V gene TRBV3-1 (or the pseudogene TRBV3-2); the D is unclear. The CDR3 sequence is 15 residues long. Deletions cut 0 bases from V and 2 bases from J, with 10 bases between. Per germline, CDR1 LGHDT and CDR2 YNNKEL (reference sequence). CDR3 bases: TGTGCCAGCAGCCAAGAAGTGGCAGTGCAAGAGACCCAGTACTTC. Translated, it gives CASSQEVAVQETQYF.

This chain connects TRBV7-2 to TRBJ1-5; 9 bases align to TRBD1. CDR3 length: 16 amino acids. The V and J ends lost 4 bases and 0 bases, in that order; junction bases with no gene match: 4. CDR1 and CDR2 from the germline V gene are SGHTA and FQGNSA. The CDR3 DNA reads as TGTGCCAGCAGCTCTGGGACAGGGCGTAGCAATCAGCCCCAGCATTTT. Its translation is CASSSGTGRSNQPQHF.

This rearrangement joins TRBV18 to TRBJ1-3; no reliable D call. The CDR3 has 16 residues. The germline V and J ends were trimmed by 2 bases and 2 bases, with 13 bases remaining between them. CDR1 is KGHSH, CDR2 LQKENI, per germline. The CDR3 nucleotides read TGTGCCAGCTCACCAGGAGCCCGGCAGGCTGGAAACACCATATATTTT. Its translation: CASSPGARQAGNTIYF.

This chain links TRBV9 with TRBJ2-5; D may be TRBD2 (5 bases). The CDR3 runs 16 residues. Germline loops: CDR1 SGDLS, CDR2 YYNGEE. V was cut by 4 bases and J by 0 bases, with 16 bases left in between. In DNA form, the CDR3 reads TGTGCCAGCAGCCCTCGGGGAGTCCCTCACCAAGAGACCCAGTACTTC. It codes for CASSPRGVPHQETQYF.

The chain links TRBV6-5 to TRBJ1-5; a weak D match, TRBD1 (6 bases). The germline V and J ends were trimmed by 0 bases and 4 bases, with 10 bases remaining between them. CDR1 and CDR2 (germline): MNHEY, SVGAGI. The CDR3 sequence is 15 residues long. DNA of the CDR3: TGTGCCAGCAGTTACTCCCACAGGGAGAATCAGCCCCAGCATTTT. This sequence encodes CASSYSHRENQPQHF.

The chain carries TRBV5-6 and TRBJ2-7; D is unclear. Germline V CDR1 and CDR2: SGHDT, YYEEEE. The CDR3 length is 11 residues. V was cut by 2 bases and J by 6 bases, with 6 bases left in between. CDR3 DNA sequence: TGTGCCAGCAGCTTCTGGGGCGAGCAGTACTTC. Amino acid sequence: CASSFWGEQYF.

The chain carries TRBV9 and TRBJ2-1; TRBD2 aligns across 7 bases. In germline, CDR1 is SGDLS, CDR2 YYNGEE. The V gene end was trimmed by 4 bases and the J gene end by 4 bases; junction bases not matched to a gene: 8. This CDR3 contains 15 residues. CDR3 sequence reads: CASSPHRDYYNEQFF. The CDR3 DNA follows: TGTGCCAGCAGCCCTCACCGGGACTATTACAATGAGCAGTTCTTC.

V gene TRBV6-5 combines with J gene TRBJ1-5; perhaps TRBD1 as D (5 bases). The germline CDR1 and CDR2 sequences are MNHEY and SVGAGI. The CDR3 runs to 15 residues. Trimming left V 5 bases short and J 2 bases short, with 13 bases between. The CDR3: CASSTQGVGNQPQHF. The CDR3 DNA reads as TGTGCCAGCAGTACCCAGGGAGTGGGCAATCAGCCCCAGCATTTT.

This chain uses TRBV12-3 or TRBV12-4 with TRBJ1-1; 8 bases line up with TRBD1. V was clipped by 6 bases and J by 4 bases; unmatched bases: 4. CDR3 length: 13 residues. CDR3 in DNA: TGTGCCAGCAGCCTCGACAGGGGCACTGAAGCTTTCTTT. This sequence encodes CASSLDRGTEAFF.

CDR3 protein: CASSLRIQNTGELFF. The CDR3 coding sequence is TGTGCCAGCAGTTTACGAATCCAAAACACCGGGGAGCTGTTTTTT. The gene calls are TRBV27 and TRBJ2-2; D is undetermined. CDR3 size: 15 residues. V was trimmed by 2 bases and J by 2 bases, leaving 9 bases between them. Germline CDR1 and CDR2: MNHEY and SMNVEV (reference sequence).